This record looks at one T cell receptor beta chain sequence and its context. Its antigen target is currently unknown. No quality values exist for individual bases; no much larger clone is one base distant. Library preparation used the immunoSEQ multiplex PCR assay. A mixture of 60 forward primers for TCR Vbeta segments and 13 reverse primers for TCR Jbeta segments was used in the multiplex PCR. The CDR3 region of rearranged TCR beta genes was amplified from genomic DNA by a multiplex PCR assay. The amplified TCR beta libraries were sequenced on the Illumina HiSeq System as 87-base-pair reads. The source study handled its data this way. In a later analysis, some 80 million unique TCR beta chains were counted across the roughly 610 repertoires, and about 10 million of these chains were shared by at least two donors. Raw reads were error-corrected and collapsed into unique sequences by a nearest-neighbor algorithm in which closely related sequences were merged to remove PCR and sequencing errors. CDR3 sequences were aligned to IMGT reference sequences to assign V, D and J gene segments. For a sequence to be retained, a match of at least six nucleotides to both a V gene segment and a J gene segment was required. A rearrangement was called productive if the CDR3 had no stop codons and remained in frame with V and J, and every other rearrangement was called non-productive. Following IMGT convention, CDR3 was defined as the stretch from the second conserved V-encoded cysteine up to the conserved J-encoded phenylalanine. The earlier analysis of about 560 of the donors excluded any sequence lacking an unambiguous match to a single V gene segment. In an earlier analysis of about 590 of the donors, a V segment was called functional when productive rearrangements were above 56.7%, and segregating when the standard deviation between donors exceeded 5%. A statistical classification framework was developed to diagnose cytomegalovirus status using the catalog of TCR beta chain sequences. A later analysis assigned V and J genes by comparing TCR nucleotide sequences with IMGT/GENE-DB human TR gene sequences. A later analysis assigned CDR3 sequences and most-parsimonious VDJ recombination scenarios with the TCRdist pipeline. A later analysis defined each TCR beta chain by its CDR3 amino acid sequence plus V-gene family, and excluded reads lacking a unique V-gene family. As a way to deal with suspected cross-contamination and a sequencing artifact, a later analysis dropped under 600 nucleotide sequences that were highly shared and had low generation probability. In a later analysis, a clonal expansion index for each public chain was calculated from normalized within-repertoire ranks of inferred template counts. In a later analysis, generation probabilities were computed using a VDJ recombination model fitted to out-of-frame rearrangements, and the results were checked against IGoR. A later analysis scored TCR-TCR, TCR-HLA and TCR-CMV co-occurrence with hypergeometric tests, applying a repertoire-size bias correction to TCR pairs. To estimate false discovery rates, a later analysis permuted the HLA or CMV assignments 20 times. A later analysis grouped co-occurring TCRs with DBSCAN, adding TCRdist sequence similarity when clustering within HLA-allele-positive subsets. For co-occurrence clustering, repertoires with fewer than 30,000 or more than 120,000 public chains were excluded, along with five repertoires with anomalous nucleotide sharing. Entries here come from immuneACCESS through TCRdb and include only in-frame sequences with V and J called. Some clones fail to appear in such tables; in the studies checked, an unresolved V gene covers under half of the shortfall, and the cause of the remainder is unknown. V and J calls and clone size are given by that table; D and trimming were obtained from the DNA. This sample is represented by some 180,000 clones; roughly 78% of them were singletons. The biggest ten clones account for 4.4% of the sample.

The entry originates in a study of cytomegalovirus exposure and HLA in healthy donors listed by TCRdb under 2017. Context from the whole study: According to an earlier analysis of 587 of the donors, 150 million to 200 million T cells yielded some 120 million unique TCR beta sequences and about 300 Gb of sequence data. Around 300 gigabases of sequencing data and tens of millions of unique TCR sequences were included in an early release covering 550 to 800 HLA-typed donors. The genetic ancestry cluster associated with self-reported Caucasian donors included about 81% of the 398 genotyped donors. The aim of the study was to test whether cataloging public T cell receptors could identify signatures of past pathogen exposure. The T cell repertoires of 670 or so subjects were profiled by immunosequencing and related to cytomegalovirus serostatus. Besides the first cohort of 550 to 750 subjects, a separate validation cohort made up of 120 different subjects was used. To predict cytomegalovirus infection status, the study brought together high-throughput TCR immunosequencing, statistical association of individual TCRs with disease status, and machine learning. A later analysis re-examined previously published TCR beta repertoires from just over 650 donors and added high-resolution HLA genotyping to investigate patterns of TCR occurrence. The later analysis used no new phenotypic data to find candidate immune exposures, relying instead on TCR beta sequences and their occurrence across donors. An earlier analysis of roughly 580 of the donors used high-throughput TCR beta sequencing to judge whether each TCR beta V gene segment behaved as functional or pseudogenic. Donor age, sex, ethnicity and CMV serostatus were compiled alongside the repertoire data. A later genetic analysis took genome-wide SNP genotypes for about three fifths of the 666 donors and used that subset as a discovery cohort. Every discovery cohort repertoire had been produced on one sequencing platform. Class I and class II HLA loci were covered by the typing at four-digit resolution. The number of typed donors differed by locus: about 629-630 for A, B, C, DRB1 and DQB1; roughly 510 for DQA1; fewer than 610 for DPA1; and roughly 470 for DPB1. Four or five DR-DQ haplotypes were handled as single units for association and clustering because linkage in the cohort was strong. On average, roughly 240,000 unique TCR beta nucleotide sequences were sequenced per donor among 398 genotyped donors of the cohort, with roughly a sixth of those sequences being non-productive. Overall results and qualifications from the work: It was suggested by the authors that the approach could potentially be generalized to other disease states and immunological phenotypes. In a later analysis, HLA-associated TCR beta chains showed more clonal expansion and lower generation probabilities than non-associated chains that were equally common. Some IMGT-functional V segments, including TRBV6-2 and TRBV6-3, could not be distinguished by the 87-base-pair reads and were therefore excluded. Most TCR sequences were seen in very few donors, while some public TCRs were found in many individuals. According to a later genetic analysis, donors in an Asian-associated ancestry cluster had fewer N-insertions in productive TCRs than the approximately 670-donor mean. According to a later analysis, parvovirus B19, influenza, CMV and Epstein-Barr virus appeared linked to several top co-occurrence clusters. A later analysis found that TCR association rates varied across HLA loci, with DRB1 alleles showing the most associated TCRs and HLA-C alleles the fewest. A cluster of highly shared sequence variants was judged likely to represent a technical artifact of the sequencing pipeline. HLA typing was unavailable for some donors at each locus, so association tests used only the typed subset. V-gene and J-gene trimming of TCR beta chains was associated with a missense DCLRE1C variant in a later genetic analysis, and the association was replicated in an independent cohort. Specific HLA alleles were associated with over 15,000 TCR beta sequences at a false discovery rate of 0.05 in a later analysis. In vitro tests confirmed that a few of the cytomegalovirus-associated TCR beta chains recognize cytomegalovirus antigens. A further reported finding was that TCR beta sequences accurately predicted the HLA-A and HLA-B alleles for most subjects in the first cohort. Linkage disequilibrium might explain the correlated functional status among segregating V segments, but an unknown experimental factor could not be excluded. Seventeen rarely observed V segments, including chromosome 9 orphons, were excluded from the earlier analysis of several hundred of the donors because counts were too low. Only TCR beta chains were sequenced in this cohort, and the absence of alpha or paired-chain data limited detectable features. Presence/absence analyses assumed roughly uniform sequencing depth across donors, an assumption that may not hold. Immune exposure information for the cohort was limited to CMV serostatus. The study listed approximately 150 TCR beta chains as associated with cytomegalovirus. Most CMV-associated TCR beta chains appeared to be HLA-restricted in a later analysis, and the HLA associations seemed to be driven largely by CMV exposure. Strong co-occurrence of HLA alleles, especially DR and DQ, made assigning TCR associations to individual alleles difficult. The classifier was reported to diagnose cytomegalovirus status with high specificity and sensitivity in both the original cohort and the validation cohort. Broadly in line with IMGT annotations, most TCR beta V segments showed up in productive rearrangements about 87% or about 30% of the time in an earlier analysis of 450 to 600 of the donors.

Spanning cysteine to phenylalanine, the CDR3 consists of 14 amino acids. The sequence is cut down to CDR3 DNA, 42 bases in frame from base 1. Based on the germline V gene (reference sequence), the CDR1 and CDR2 sequences are SEHNR and FQNEAQ. Trimming removed 7 bases from V and 8 bases from J, leaving 18 bases between the germline ends. The cohort consisted of 600 to 750 healthy bone marrow donors. At the time of sampling, every cohort member was nominally healthy, though immune exposures that went unrecorded were likely present. The donor was CMV seropositive and belonged to the group of 250 to 300 seropositive cohort members. Each donor provided a peripheral blood sample, and peripheral blood mononuclear cells were used for TCR beta sequencing. Genomic DNA was extracted from the blood cell samples with the Qiagen DNeasy Blood Extraction Kit.

The clonotype originates from a woman in her twenties or thirties in good health and CMV-seropositive. Material for sequencing was PBMCs. This chain joins TRBV7-9 to TRBJ2-1; D gene: possibly TRBD1, on 5 matching bases. The DNA reads as follows: TGTGCCAGCATCCAGGGTTTTTTTACTGATGAGCAGTTCTTC. The translation is CASIQGFFTDEQFF.